This entry features one T cell receptor (beta chain) sequence. What it recognizes is unknown. The method was immunoSEQ multiplex PCR; TCRdb's version includes in-frame clones alone and lacks a portion of them. The sample holds more than 150,000 clones, roughly 93% seen once. The CDR3 totals 15 residues. This sample stems from a study of T cell responses to AZD1222 COVID-19 vaccine. Study summary: Second doses were pooled across both intervals (about 4 or about 12 weeks).

Whole-study results and caveats: Clonal diversity may have been underestimated in mostly white British donors. Baseline antibody screening turned up just six or seven seropositive AZD1222 recipients. Variant regions that are unmutated are reportedly the target of nearly half of spike-specific TCRs.

This chain links TRBV21-1 with TRBJ2-3; the table's D call of TRBD2 was not tested on the DNA. TRBV21-1 is marked as a pseudogene. This clonotype originated in an adult in good health. Sequencing was performed on peripheral blood, taken on day 0 of AZD1222 vaccination. CDR3 sequence reads: CASSYSGTSTDTQYF. The CDR3 nucleotides are TGTGCCAGCAGTTATAGCGGGACTAGCACAGATACGCAGTATTTT.